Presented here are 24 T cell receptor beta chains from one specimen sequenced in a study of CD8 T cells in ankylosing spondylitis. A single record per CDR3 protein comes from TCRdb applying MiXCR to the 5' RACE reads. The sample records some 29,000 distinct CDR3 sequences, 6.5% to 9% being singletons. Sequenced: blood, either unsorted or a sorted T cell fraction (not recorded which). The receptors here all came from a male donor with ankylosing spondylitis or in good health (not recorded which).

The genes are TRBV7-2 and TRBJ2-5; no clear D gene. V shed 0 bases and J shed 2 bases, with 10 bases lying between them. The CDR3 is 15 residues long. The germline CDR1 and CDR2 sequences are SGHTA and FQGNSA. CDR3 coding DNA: TGTGCCAGCAGCTTAGCTGCACGGTCACAAGAGACCCAGTACTTC. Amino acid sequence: CASSLAARSQETQYF.

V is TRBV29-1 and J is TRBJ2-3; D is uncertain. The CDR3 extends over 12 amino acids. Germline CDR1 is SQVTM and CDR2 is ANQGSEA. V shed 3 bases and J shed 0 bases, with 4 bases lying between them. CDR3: CSVDGSTDTQYF. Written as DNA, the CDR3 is TGCAGCGTTGACGGCAGCACAGATACGCAGTATTTT.

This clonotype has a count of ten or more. CDR3 loop: CASSLDSSNTDTQYF. The CDR3 nucleotides are TGTGCCAGCAGTTTAGATTCCAGTAACACAGATACGCAGTATTTT. This chain links TRBV12-3 or TRBV12-4 with TRBJ2-3; D gene unclear. The CDR3 runs 15 residues. Trimming took off 1 base at V and 2 bases at J, with 10 bases between the two ends.

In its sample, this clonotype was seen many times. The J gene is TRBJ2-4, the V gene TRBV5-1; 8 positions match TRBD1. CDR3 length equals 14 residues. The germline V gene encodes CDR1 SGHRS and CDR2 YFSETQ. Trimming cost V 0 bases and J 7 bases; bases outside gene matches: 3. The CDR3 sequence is CASSLGRGPNIQYF. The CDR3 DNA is TGCGCCAGCAGCTTGGGCAGGGGGCCTAACATTCAGTACTTC.

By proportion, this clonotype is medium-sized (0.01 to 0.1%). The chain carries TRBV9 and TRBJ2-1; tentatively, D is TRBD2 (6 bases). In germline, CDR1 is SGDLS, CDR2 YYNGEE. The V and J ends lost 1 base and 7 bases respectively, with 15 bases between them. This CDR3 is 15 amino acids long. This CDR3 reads CASSVWRVAGNEQFF. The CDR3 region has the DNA TGTGCCAGCAGCGTATGGCGGGTCGCGGGGAATGAGCAGTTCTTC. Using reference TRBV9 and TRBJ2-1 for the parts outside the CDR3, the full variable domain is DSGVTQTPKHLITATGQRVTLRCSPRSGDLSVYWYQQSLDQGLQFLIQYYNGEERAKGNILERFSAQQFPDLHSELNLSSLELGDSALYFCASSVWRVAGNEQFFGPGTRLTVL.

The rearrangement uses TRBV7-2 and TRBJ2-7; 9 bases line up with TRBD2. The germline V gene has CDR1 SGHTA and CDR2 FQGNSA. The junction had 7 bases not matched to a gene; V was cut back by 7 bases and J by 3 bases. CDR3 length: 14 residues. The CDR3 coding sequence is TGTGCCAGCACGGCCGGGACTAGCATCTACGAGCAGTACTTC. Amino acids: CASTAGTSIYEQYF. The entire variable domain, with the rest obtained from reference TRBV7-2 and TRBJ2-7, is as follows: GAGVSQSPSNKVTEKGKDVELRCDPISGHTALYWYRQSLGQGLEFLIYFQGNSAPDKSGLPSDRFSAERTGGSVSTLTIQRTQQEDSAVYLCASTAGTSIYEQYFGPGTRLTVT.

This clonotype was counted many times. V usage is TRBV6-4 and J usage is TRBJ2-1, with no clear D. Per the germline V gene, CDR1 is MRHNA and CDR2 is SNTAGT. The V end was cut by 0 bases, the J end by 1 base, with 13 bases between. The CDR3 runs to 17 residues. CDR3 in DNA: TGTGCCAGCAGTGACTCGGAAAGAAAGCCTTCCTACAATGAGCAGTTCTTC. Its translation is CASSDSERKPSYNEQFF.

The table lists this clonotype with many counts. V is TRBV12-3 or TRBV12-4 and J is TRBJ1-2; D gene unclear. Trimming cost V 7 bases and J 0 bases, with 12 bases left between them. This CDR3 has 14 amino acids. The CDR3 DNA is TGTGCCAGCATTGATAACCCTACTAACTATGGCTACACCTTC. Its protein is CASIDNPTNYGYTF.

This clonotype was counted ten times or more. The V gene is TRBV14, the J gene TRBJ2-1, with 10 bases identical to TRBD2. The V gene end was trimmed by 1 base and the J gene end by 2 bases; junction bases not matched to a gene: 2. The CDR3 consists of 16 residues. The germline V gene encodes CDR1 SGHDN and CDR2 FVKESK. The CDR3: CASSQGTSGPYNEQFF. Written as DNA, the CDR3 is TGTGCCAGCAGCCAAGGGACTAGCGGTCCCTACAATGAGCAGTTCTTC.

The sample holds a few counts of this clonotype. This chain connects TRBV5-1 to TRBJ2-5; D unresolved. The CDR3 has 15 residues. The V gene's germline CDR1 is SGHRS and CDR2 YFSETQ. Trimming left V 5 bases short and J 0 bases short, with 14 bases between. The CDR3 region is CASRRTAINQETQYF. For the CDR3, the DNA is TGCGCCAGCAGACGAACCGCAATAAACCAAGAGACCCAGTACTTC.

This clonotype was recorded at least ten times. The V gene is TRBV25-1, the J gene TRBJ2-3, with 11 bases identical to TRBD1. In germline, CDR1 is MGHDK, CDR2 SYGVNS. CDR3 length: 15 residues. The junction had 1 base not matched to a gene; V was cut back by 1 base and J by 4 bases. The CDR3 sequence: CASSEWTGGADTQYF. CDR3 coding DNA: TGTGCCAGCAGTGAATGGACAGGGGGCGCAGATACGCAGTATTTT.

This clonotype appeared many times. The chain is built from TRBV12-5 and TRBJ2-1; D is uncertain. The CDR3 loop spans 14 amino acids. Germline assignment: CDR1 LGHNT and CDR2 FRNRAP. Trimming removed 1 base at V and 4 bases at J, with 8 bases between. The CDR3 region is CASGLANYYNEQFF. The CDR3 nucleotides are TGTGCTAGTGGTTTGGCTAATTATTACAATGAGCAGTTCTTC. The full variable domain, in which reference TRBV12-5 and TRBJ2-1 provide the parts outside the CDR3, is DARVTQTPRHKVTEMGQEVTMRCQPILGHNTVFWYRQTMMQGLELLAYFRNRAPLDDSGMPKDRFSAEMPDATLATLKIQPSEPRDSAVYFCASGLANYYNEQFFGPGTRLTVL.

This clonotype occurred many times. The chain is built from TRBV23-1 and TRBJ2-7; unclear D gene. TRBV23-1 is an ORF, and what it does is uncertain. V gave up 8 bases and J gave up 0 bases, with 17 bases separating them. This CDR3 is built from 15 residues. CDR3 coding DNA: TGCGCCAGCGGCCATTCCGCCCCTCACTCCTACGAGCAGTACTTC. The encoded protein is CASGHSAPHSYEQYF.

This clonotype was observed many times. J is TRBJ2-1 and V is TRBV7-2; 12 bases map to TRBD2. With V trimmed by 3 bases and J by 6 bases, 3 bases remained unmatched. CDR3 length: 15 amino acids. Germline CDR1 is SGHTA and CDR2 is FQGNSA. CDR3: CASSLTSGSFNEQFF. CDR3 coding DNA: TGTGCCAGCAGCTTGACTAGCGGGAGTTTCAATGAGCAGTTCTTC.

The CDR3 reads CSAGTGTSGRQYEQYF. The CDR3 DNA follows: TGCAGCGCCGGGACAGGGACTAGCGGGAGGCAATACGAGCAGTACTTC. The chain employs TRBV29-1 and TRBJ2-7; 15 bases map to TRBD2. This CDR3 has 16 residues. Trimming at V came to 7 bases and at J to 4 bases, leaving 11 bases not matched to a gene. Germline values: CDR1 SQVTM, CDR2 ANQGSEA.

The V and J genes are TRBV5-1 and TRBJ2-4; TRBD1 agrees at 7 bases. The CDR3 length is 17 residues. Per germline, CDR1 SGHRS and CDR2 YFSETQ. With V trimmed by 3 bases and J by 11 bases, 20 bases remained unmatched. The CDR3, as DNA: TGCGCCAGCAGCTCGCTCGGGGCAGGGGGTGAAGGCGTTTTTCAGTACTTC. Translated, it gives CASSSLGAGGEGVFQYF.

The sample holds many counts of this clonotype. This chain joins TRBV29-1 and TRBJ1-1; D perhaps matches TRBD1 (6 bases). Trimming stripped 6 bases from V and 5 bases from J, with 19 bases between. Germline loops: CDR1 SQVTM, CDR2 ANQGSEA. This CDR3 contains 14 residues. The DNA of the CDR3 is TGCAGCGTCGCCCTACAGGGTGGAGGGACTGAAGCTTTCTTT. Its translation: CSVALQGGGTEAFF.

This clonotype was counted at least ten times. This CDR3 reads CASSLGSPPGQVDSGANVLTF. CDR3 bases: TGCGCCAGCAGCTTGGGCTCTCCGCCGGGACAGGTCGACTCTGGGGCCAACGTCCTGACTTTC. V is TRBV5-1 and J is TRBJ2-6; 8 bases are shared with TRBD1. V dropped 0 bases and J dropped 0; count of bases not matched to a gene: 14. CDR3 size: 21 residues. Looked up from germline, CDR1 is SGHRS and CDR2 is YFSETQ.

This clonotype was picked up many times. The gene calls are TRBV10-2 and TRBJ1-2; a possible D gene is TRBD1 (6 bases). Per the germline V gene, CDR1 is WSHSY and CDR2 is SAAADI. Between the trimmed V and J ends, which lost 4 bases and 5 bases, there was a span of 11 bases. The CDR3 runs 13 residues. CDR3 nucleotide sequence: TGCGCCAGCAGTGCCGGGACATCTTATGGCTACACCTTC. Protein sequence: CASSAGTSYGYTF.

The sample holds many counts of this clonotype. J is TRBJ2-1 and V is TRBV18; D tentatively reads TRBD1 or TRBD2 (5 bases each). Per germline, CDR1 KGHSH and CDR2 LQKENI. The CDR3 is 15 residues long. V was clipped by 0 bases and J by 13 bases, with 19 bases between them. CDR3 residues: CASSPPSGGTAGQFF. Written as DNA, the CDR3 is TGTGCCAGCTCACCACCTTCCGGTGGGACGGCCGGCCAGTTCTTC.

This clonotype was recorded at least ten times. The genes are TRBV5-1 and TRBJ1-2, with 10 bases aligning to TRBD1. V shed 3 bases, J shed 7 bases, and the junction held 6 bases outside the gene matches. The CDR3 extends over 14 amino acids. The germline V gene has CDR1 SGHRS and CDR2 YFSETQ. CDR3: CASSSGQGFGGYTF. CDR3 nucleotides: TGCGCCAGCAGCTCGGGACAGGGGTTCGGTGGCTACACCTTC.

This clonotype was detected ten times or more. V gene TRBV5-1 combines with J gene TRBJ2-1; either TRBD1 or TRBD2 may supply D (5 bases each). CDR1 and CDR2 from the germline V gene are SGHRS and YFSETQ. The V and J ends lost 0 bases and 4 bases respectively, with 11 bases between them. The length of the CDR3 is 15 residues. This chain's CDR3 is CASSLARGIYNEQFF. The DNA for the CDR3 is TGCGCCAGCAGCTTGGCGAGGGGAATATACAATGAGCAGTTCTTC.

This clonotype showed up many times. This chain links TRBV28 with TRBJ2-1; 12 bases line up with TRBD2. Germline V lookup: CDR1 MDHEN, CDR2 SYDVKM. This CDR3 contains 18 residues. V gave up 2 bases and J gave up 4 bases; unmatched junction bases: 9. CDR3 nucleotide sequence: TGTGCCAGCAGTTTACCCCATCCTAGCGGGAGGGCATACAATGAGCAGTTCTTC. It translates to CASSLPHPSGRAYNEQFF. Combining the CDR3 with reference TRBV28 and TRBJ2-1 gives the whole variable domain DVKVTQSSRYLVKRTGEKVFLECVQDMDHENMFWYRQDPGLGLRLIYFSYDVKMKEKGDIPEGYSVSREKKERFSLILESASTNQTSMYLCASSLPHPSGRAYNEQFFGPGTRLTVL.

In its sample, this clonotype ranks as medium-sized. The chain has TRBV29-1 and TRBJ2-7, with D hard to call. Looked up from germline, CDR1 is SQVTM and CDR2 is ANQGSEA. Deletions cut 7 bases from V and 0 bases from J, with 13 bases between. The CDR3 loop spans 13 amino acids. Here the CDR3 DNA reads TGCAGCGCCCGGACGTCTGGCTCCTACGAGCAGTACTTC. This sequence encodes CSARTSGSYEQYF.